This T cell receptor beta chain derives from a study of molecular identifiers for immune sequencing clone quantification. Naive CD8 T cell sorting was performed on the CD8+CD4-CCR7+CD45RA+ phenotype. Study conclusions and caveats: Clones above 20 RNA copies contained over 98% of effector molecules but under 1% of naive ones. Spiked Jurkat TCR RNA from one cell was reportedly detectable among some 930,000 naive cells.

TCRdb fed the PCR reads into MiXCR, producing one record per CDR3 protein. Of a few hundred thousand distinct CDR3 sequences listed, 24% are singletons. The germline gives CDR1 MNHEY, CDR2 SVGAGI. Germline trimming cut 6 bases from V and 1 base from J; bases unmatched to any gene: 15. The CDR3 extends over 18 amino acids. The sample holds a few counts of this clonotype. The target antigen is unknown. Sequencing used naive CD8+ T cells from blood, with Jurkat cell RNA spiked in. As for subset: FACS-sorted CD8+CD4-CCR7+CD45RA+ naive T cells. The TCR originated in a human donor in good health. Some libraries in this study had Jurkat cell RNA spiked in. The chain uses TRBV6-5 and TRBJ2-4, with 7 bases matching TRBD2. In nucleotides, the CDR3 is TGTGCCAGCAGCCCCAAACACCCGGGGGGTTCCGCCAAAAACATTCAGTACTTC. It specifies CASSPKHPGGSAKNIQYF.